Presented here are 25 T cell receptor beta chains from one specimen sequenced in a study of cytomegalovirus exposure and HLA in healthy donors. Researchers ran the PCR with 60 Vbeta and 13 Jbeta primers. Clones were sequenced by immunoSEQ multiplex PCR, and TCRdb holds only the in-frame ones, with some missing. The sample features about 130,000 clones, with under 1.3% in its top ten. The specimen was PBMCs. The receptor set was obtained from a man aged 18-30 years in good health and CMV-seronegative.

The chain carries TRBV10-3 and TRBJ2-7; the match to TRBD1 covers 8 bases. This CDR3 spans 14 amino acids. Germline CDR1 and CDR2: ENHRY and SYGVKD. The V segment lost 2 bases and the J segment 2 bases; nucleotides outside the gene matches: 2. CDR3 sequence reads: CAISEGQGPYEQYF. In DNA, the CDR3 is TGTGCCATCAGTGAGGGACAGGGCCCCTACGAGCAGTACTTC.

The V call is TRBV14, the J call TRBJ1-2; D ambiguous. CDR1 is SGHDN and CDR2 is FVKESK in the germline V gene. Trimming pared 2 bases from V and 4 bases from J, leaving 8 bases between. This CDR3 has 13 amino acids. This CDR3 is CASSQTATYGYTF. For the CDR3, the DNA is TGTGCCAGCAGCCAAACAGCTACCTATGGCTACACCTTC.

The chain joins TRBV30 to TRBJ1-3; TRBD1 agrees at 7 bases. The CDR3 consists of 16 residues. Germline V gene data show CDR1 as GTSNPN and CDR2 as SVGIG (reference sequence). With V trimmed by 1 base and J by 0 bases, 6 bases remained unmatched. The CDR3 nucleotides read TGTGCCTGGAGTGATCCCTCAGGGGGCTCTGGAAACACCATATATTTT. It is translated as CAWSDPSGGSGNTIYF.

DNA for the CDR3: TGTGCCAGCAGTTTACAGGGGCCATACCCGGGCGAGCAGTACTTC. This gives the protein CASSLQGPYPGEQYF. The chain combines TRBV6-5 with TRBJ2-7; the match to TRBD1 covers 7 bases. The V gene's germline CDR1 is MNHEY and CDR2 SVGAGI. CDR3 size: 15 residues. V trimming: 4 bases; J trimming: 6 bases; junction bases outside the gene matches: 12.

CDR3 coding DNA: TGCGCCAGCAGCCATCCCCCAGCGGGAGTGGAAGATACGCAGTATTTT. Its translation is CASSHPPAGVEDTQYF. J is TRBJ2-3 and V is TRBV5-1, with TRBD2 matching over 8 bases. This CDR3 spans 16 amino acids. Germline CDR1 SGHRS, CDR2 YFSETQ. The ends lost 4 bases at V and 5 bases at J; junction bases unmatched: 12.

The chain links TRBV9 to TRBJ1-6; 9 nucleotides match TRBD1. The trim removed 3 bases at V and 9 bases at J, leaving 7 bases unmatched. This CDR3 region has 15 residues. Germline lookup yields CDR1 SGDLS and CDR2 YYNGEE. The CDR3 DNA follows: TGTGCCAGCAGCGCCAGGACAGGGGACAGTTCACCCCTCCACTTT. Amino acid sequence: CASSARTGDSSPLHF.

The chain employs TRBV4-1 and TRBJ2-7, with TRBD2 matching over 7 bases. This CDR3 comprises 16 residues. Germline V gene lookup returns CDR1 MGHRA and CDR2 YSYEKL. V lost 0 bases to trimming and J lost 1 base; unmatched junction nucleotides: 6. The CDR3 sequence is CASSQDASSGSYEQYF. In nucleotides, the CDR3 is TGCGCCAGCAGCCAAGATGCGTCTAGCGGATCCTACGAGCAGTACTTC.

This chain joins TRBV14 and TRBJ1-2; D call uncertain. The V end lost 0 bases, the J end lost 5 bases, and 4 bases lay between the germline ends. Germline V gene data show CDR1 as SGHDN and CDR2 as FVKESK. The length of the CDR3 is 12 residues. CDR3 DNA: TGTGCCAGCAGCCAAGACCGGTATGGCTACACCTTC. Residues: CASSQDRYGYTF.

The V gene is TRBV15, the J gene TRBJ2-7; a weak D match, TRBD2 (5 bases). This CDR3 comprises 14 residues. Looked up from germline, CDR1 is LNHNV and CDR2 is YYDKDF (reference sequence). V was shortened by 0 bases and J by 5 bases, with 11 bases between the two germline ends. The DNA of the CDR3 is TGTGCCACCAGCAGAGATTTTCGGGATCACGAGCAGTACTTC. This codes for CATSRDFRDHEQYF.

The chain employs TRBV6-4 and TRBJ1-1; D is uncertain. CDR1 and CDR2 (germline): MRHNA, SNTAGT. Trimming cost V 9 bases and J 2 bases, with 13 bases left between them. The length of the CDR3 is 13 residues. CDR3 in amino acids: CASKQSINTEAFF. CDR3 bases: TGTGCCAGTAAACAGAGCATCAACACTGAAGCTTTCTTT.

The J gene is TRBJ2-7, the V gene TRBV10-3, with 7 nucleotides matching TRBD1. The V segment lost 3 bases and the J segment 4 bases; nucleotides outside the gene matches: 6. The germline V gene encodes CDR1 ENHRY and CDR2 SYGVKD. This CDR3 contains 14 residues. The CDR3 DNA reads TGTGCCATCAGTGATGGACAGGTTGATTACGAGCAGTACTTC. Amino acids: CAISDGQVDYEQYF.

The J gene is TRBJ2-7, the V gene TRBV19; D is unclear. V lost 3 bases and J 7 bases, leaving 10 bases between the germline ends. CDR3 length: 12 residues. Germline values: CDR1 LNHDA, CDR2 SQIVND (reference sequence). CDR3 protein: CASSMIDKEQYF. The CDR3 DNA follows: TGTGCCAGTAGTATGATAGACAAGGAGCAGTACTTC.

V and J are TRBV4-1 and TRBJ1-5, with D uncertain. This CDR3 comprises 14 residues. V lost 4 bases to trimming and J lost 2 bases, with 9 bases between them. The germline V gene has CDR1 MGHRA and CDR2 YSYEKL. CDR3 nucleotides: TGCGCCAGCAGCCTCGTGGAGGGCAATCAGCCCCAGCATTTT. The encoded protein is CASSLVEGNQPQHF.

The rearrangement links TRBV28 to TRBJ1-2; tentatively, D is TRBD1 (5 bases). CDR1 and CDR2 from the germline V gene are MDHEN and SYDVKM. Trimming took off 2 bases at V and 4 bases at J, with 11 bases between the two ends. The CDR3 loop spans 14 amino acids. CDR3 protein: CASSLSRGIYGYTF. In nucleotides, the CDR3 is TGTGCCAGCAGTTTAAGTCGGGGGATCTATGGCTACACCTTC.

The V gene is TRBV29-1, the J gene TRBJ1-1, with D unresolved. Looked up from germline, CDR1 is SQVTM and CDR2 is ANQGSEA. This CDR3 region has 11 residues. CDR3 residues: CSPSYGVEAFF. The CDR3 nucleotides read TGCAGTCCTAGCTACGGGGTTGAAGCTTTCTTT. The full variable domain, in which reference TRBV29-1 and TRBJ1-1 provide the parts outside the CDR3, is SAVISQKPSRDICQRGTSLTIQCQVDSQVTMMFWYRQQPGQSLTLIATANQGSEATYESGFVIDKFPISRPNLTFSTLTVSNMSPEDSSIYLCSPSYGVEAFFGQGTRLTVV.

V gene TRBV30 combines with J gene TRBJ2-2, with 7 bases fitting TRBD1. V lost 2 bases to trimming and J lost 2 bases; unmatched junction nucleotides: 8. The CDR3 runs 16 residues. Germline CDR1 and CDR2: GTSNPN and SVGIG (reference sequence). CDR3 sequence (DNA): TGTGCCTGGAGTTCCGACGGGACAGCAAACACCGGGGAGCTGTTTTTT. Its protein is CAWSSDGTANTGELFF.

The chain recombines TRBV11-3 with TRBJ2-2; D is possibly TRBD1 (6 bases). The CDR3 loop spans 19 amino acids. Deletions cut 5 bases from V and 1 base from J, with 23 bases between. Germline CDR1 is SGHNT and CDR2 is YENEEA. The CDR3 is CASSKRQGRTSLNTGELFF. Written as DNA, the CDR3 is TGTGCCAGCAGCAAAAGGCAGGGGCGAACCTCCTTGAACACCGGGGAGCTGTTTTTT.

The rearrangement joins TRBV7-2 to TRBJ2-2; 7 nucleotides match TRBD1. J was trimmed by 6 bases and V by 10 bases; bases with no gene match: 17. The CDR3 has 16 residues. Germline loops: CDR1 SGHTA, CDR2 FQGNSA. CDR3 sequence: CATTLQPGQQAGELFF. As DNA, the CDR3 is TGTGCCACCACACTCCAACCGGGACAGCAGGCCGGGGAGCTGTTTTTT.

The J gene is TRBJ2-1, the V gene TRBV7-9, with TRBD2 matching 8 bases. Per the germline V gene, CDR1 is SEHNR and CDR2 is FQNEAQ (reference sequence). The CDR3 covers 16 residues. Trimming took 3 bases from V and 0 from J; bases not matched to a gene: 4. CDR3 region: CASSFPGTSSYNEQFF. The CDR3 DNA is TGTGCCAGCAGCTTCCCCGGGACTAGCTCCTACAATGAGCAGTTCTTC.

The V gene is TRBV5-8, the J gene TRBJ1-2, with TRBD1 identical over 9 bases. J lost 2 bases, V lost 4 bases, and 6 bases had no gene match. Germline V gene sequence: CDR1 SGHTS, CDR2 YDEGEE. The CDR3 is 15 residues long. As DNA, the CDR3 is TGTGCCAGCAGCCCCGGGACAGGGAGGAACTATGGCTACACCTTC. Its translation is CASSPGTGRNYGYTF.

The chain has TRBV7-9 and TRBJ1-3; 8 nucleotides align to TRBD1. The CDR3 totals 19 residues. Unmatched junction bases numbered 15, after V lost 5 bases and J lost 0 bases. Germline V gene lookup returns CDR1 SEHNR and CDR2 FQNEAQ (reference sequence). The CDR3 DNA reads TGTGCCAGCAGCCCGCCCGAGGACAGGGATGGAGACTCTGGAAACACCATATATTTT. It translates to CASSPPEDRDGDSGNTIYF.

V usage is TRBV5-1 and J usage is TRBJ2-6; D not resolved. This CDR3 has 14 residues. The V end lost 1 base, the J end lost 1 base, and 3 bases lay between the germline ends. Per the germline V gene, CDR1 is SGHRS and CDR2 is YFSETQ. The CDR3 DNA reads as TGCGCCAGCAGCTTGCTTTCTGGGGCCAACGTCCTGACTTTC. This encodes CASSLLSGANVLTF.

The gene calls are TRBV4-2 and TRBJ1-5; 10 positions match TRBD1. J gave up 3 bases and V 4 bases, and 12 bases lay outside the gene matches. Per the germline V gene, CDR1 is LGHNA and CDR2 is YNFKEQ. There are 18 residues in the CDR3. DNA for the CDR3: TGTGCCAGCAGCCGGATCCTCGCCGGGACAGGGGTCAATCAGCCCCAGCATTTT. Its translation: CASSRILAGTGVNQPQHF.

This chain joins TRBV29-1 and TRBJ2-1; no clear D. CDR1 SQVTM and CDR2 ANQGSEA come from the germline V gene. The CDR3 spans 15 residues. Trimming took 3 bases from V and 4 from J, leaving 16 bases between them. The CDR3 nucleotides are TGCAGCGTTGAGGGTGGAGTTCTCCCTTACAATGAGCAGTTCTTC. Translation gives CSVEGGVLPYNEQFF.

The V call is TRBV28, the J call TRBJ2-3; the match to TRBD2 covers 8 bases. The J segment lost 3 bases and the V segment lost 5 bases, leaving 10 bases of the junction unmatched. Germline assignment: CDR1 MDHEN and CDR2 SYDVKM. CDR3 size: 16 residues. The CDR3 DNA follows: TGTGCCAGCAGTATCTTACCGGGACTAGTGACAGATACGCAGTATTTT. Amino acid sequence: CASSILPGLVTDTQYF. Supplemented by reference TRBV28 and TRBJ2-3, the full variable domain reads DVKVTQSSRYLVKRTGEKVFLECVQDMDHENMFWYRQDPGLGLRLIYFSYDVKMKEKGDIPEGYSVSREKKERFSLILESASTNQTSMYLCASSILPGLVTDTQYFGPGTRLTVL.